This T cell receptor beta chain was retrieved from a study of T cell changes during pregnancy in multiple sclerosis. Germline-derived CDR1 and CDR2 are MGHDK and SYGVNS. The CDR3 has 13 amino acids. V lost 4 bases to trimming and J lost 6 bases, with 12 bases between them. Sequenced by immunoSEQ multiplex PCR; TCRdb stores in-frame clones only, minus some. The data hold around 52,000 clones, with around 92% observed a single time. This receptor was identified in a female donor with multiple sclerosis, enrolled in a pregnancy study. Sample: CD4+ T cells from peripheral blood mononuclear cells, taken in the second trimester of pregnancy. The chain employs TRBV25-1 and TRBJ2-5, with D tentatively TRBD2 (6 bases). The chain's CDR3 is CASSGGGVQTQYF. CDR3 DNA sequence: TGTGCCAGCAGTGGGGGCGGGGTACAGACCCAGTACTTC. Looking up the rest from reference TRBV25-1 and TRBJ2-5 gives the full variable domain: EADIYQTPRYLVIGTGKKITLECSQTMGHDKMYWYQQDPGMELHLIHYSYGVNSTEKGDLSSESTVSRIRTEHFPLTLESARPSHTSQYLCASSGGGVQTQYFGPGTRLLVL.